Given below is one TCR beta chain in context. The antigen is unknown. CDR3 length: 16 residues. Germline V CDR1 and CDR2: MNHNY, SVGAGI (reference sequence). V was clipped by 0 bases and J by 4 bases, with 12 bases between them. This sample is drawn from a study of cytomegalovirus exposure and HLA in healthy donors. General observations from the study: CMV antigen specificity of a few CMV-associated chains was confirmed in vitro. In a later analysis, TCR beta V- and J-gene trimming was associated with a missense DCLRE1C variant. The records held CMV serostatus as the only immune exposure information.

60 Vbeta and 13 Jbeta primers were used in PCR. Original processing methods: It was a later analysis that counted about 80 million unique TCR beta chains, of which 8.5 million to 12 million were shared. Clones were sequenced by immunoSEQ multiplex PCR, and TCRdb holds only the in-frame ones, with some missing. V and J calls and clone size are those listed in that table; D and trimming were worked out from the DNA. The data hold about 150,000 clones, with 80% observed a single time. Sequencing was done on a sample of PBMCs. The sequence came from a woman in her 40s in good health and CMV-seropositive. The rearrangement joins TRBV6-6 to TRBJ2-2, with TRBD1 as a possible D gene (6 bases). CDR3 DNA: TGTGCCAGCAGTTACTCGAGAGGGGGTAGCACCGGGGAGCTGTTTTTT. Its translation is CASSYSRGGSTGELFF.